This TCR beta chain derives from a study of T cell repertoires in cytomegalovirus infection. Study-wide context: Used in the study were CMV epitopes, some recently identified and HLA-C-restricted, others well-studied and HLA-B-restricted. Public TCR beta signatures provided an indication of both CMV infection and a matching HLA type. Study observations and caveats: CMV carriers having the relevant HLA were flagged by cumulative public TCR beta family frequency.

This clonotype has more than one count but fewer than ten. The target antigen is unknown. A read error may account for a junction end that differs from germline. TCRdb recomputed calls from the reads with MiXCR, one row per CDR3 protein. Seen here are about 830,000 distinct CDR3 sequences, around a third observed once, and the top ten hold approximately 13%. Germline CDR1 and CDR2: SGHDT and YYEEEE. This CDR3 is built from 13 residues. Sequencing was performed on cultured CD8+ T cells from PBMCs, taken from culture after CMV antigen stimulation. The V call is TRBV5-6, the J call TRBJ1-2, with D possibly being TRBD1 (5 bases). The origin of this receptor is a human donor in good health (CMV status not recorded). Some clones in this sample may be carry-over from other donors' samples. CDR3 sequence: CASSPWVMGTADF. The CDR3, as DNA: TGTGCCAGCAGCCCATGGGTCATGGGGACGGCAGACTTC.